This is a list of T cell receptor beta chains from one sample in a study of blood T cell repertoires in COVID-19. The assay was immunoSEQ multiplex PCR, and TCRdb's table has in-frame clones only and misses some. The sample lists tens of thousands of clones, 91% seen once, with about an eighth in the top ten. Sequencing was done on a sample of peripheral blood. Receptors were obtained from a human donor with active COVID-19. The donor label of this sample is uncertain. CDR3s include the opening cysteine and the closing phenylalanine or tryptophan. The D gene is left open where the match is weak. Clone size, where shown, is once, few, many, or a class for clones that have expanded.

J,V,D,size,DNA,CDR3
TRBJ1-3,TRBV19,NA,NA,TGTGCCAGCCGCTCCGGGGTCACCATATATTTT,CASRSGVTIYF
TRBJ2-7,TRBV6-5,NA,NA,TGTGCCAGCAAAGCCGCGAGCTCCTACGAGCAGTACTTC,CASKAASSYEQYF
TRBJ2-7,TRBV11-2,TRBD1,NA,TGTGCCAGCAGCTTAACGGGACAGGGGGCTTTGGAGCAGTACTTC,CASSLTGQGALEQYF
TRBJ2-5,TRBV2,TRBD1,NA,TGTGCCAGCAGTTTCCGGACAGGTCTTAGGTCTGTCGAGACCCAGTACTTC,CASSFRTGLRSVETQYF
TRBJ2-2,TRBV24-1,TRBD1,NA,TGTGCCACCAGTGACTACGGACAGGGGCGGAGCGGGGAGCTGTTTTTT,CATSDYGQGRSGELFF
TRBJ2-3,TRBV29-1,TRBD2,NA,TGCAGCGTTGAAGCTTTAGCGGGAGGGAACACAGATACGCAGTATTTT,CSVEALAGGNTDTQYF
TRBJ2-7,TRBV28,TRBD2,NA,TGTGCCAGCAGCCTAGGGGCGGGAGGGAACCGCTACGAGCAGTACTTC,CASSLGAGGNRYEQYF
TRBJ2-1,TRBV7-9,NA,NA,TGTGCCAGCATGCGAGCCTCCCCCAATGAGCAGTTCTTC,CASMRASPNEQFF
TRBJ2-7,TRBV12-3/TRBV12-4,TRBD1,once,TGTGCCAGCAGCCGGGCACAGGGGTCCGAGCAGTACTTC,CASSRAQGSEQYF
TRBJ1-3,TRBV10-3,NA,NA,TGTGCCATCGGTGGCAGCTCTGGAAACACCATATATTTT,CAIGGSSGNTIYF
TRBJ1-3,TRBV9,NA,NA,TGTGCCAGCAGCGTAGATCGCAGGGTCTCTGGAAACACCATATATTTT,CASSVDRRVSGNTIYF
TRBJ2-7,TRBV10-3,NA,NA,TGTGCCATCCTAGGCTTAGAGACGTCGACCTACGAGCAGTACTTC,CAILGLETSTYEQYF
TRBJ2-7,TRBV6-5,NA,NA,TGTGCCAGCGCGGGGTACTTGGCCCACGAGCAGTACTTC,CASAGYLAHEQYF
TRBJ1-2,TRBV5-6,TRBD1,NA,TGTGCCAGCAGCCCACAAACCCGGGACAGGGGGCATCATGGCTACACCTTC,CASSPQTRDRGHHGYTF
TRBJ2-7,TRBV5-5,NA,NA,TGTGCCAGCAGCTTTTTTGTCGGGTACGAGCAGTACTTC,CASSFFVGYEQYF
TRBJ1-2,TRBV6-5,NA,once,TGTGCCAGCAGTTCGACACATGAAGGAGGCTACACCTTC,CASSSTHEGGYTF
TRBJ1-2,TRBV19,NA,NA,TGTGCCAGTAGTCTACAGGCCGGCTATGGCTACACCTTC,CASSLQAGYGYTF
TRBJ2-5,TRBV18,TRBD1,once,TGTGCCAGCTCACCATCAGGGGGCATAGAGACCCAGTACTTC,CASSPSGGIETQYF
TRBJ2-1,TRBV11-2,NA,once,TGTGCCAGCAGCTTAGATCGCCTAAGTAAACTGCAGTTCTTC,CASSLDRLSKLQFF
TRBJ2-1,TRBV12-3/TRBV12-4,NA,NA,TGTGCCAGCAGTTCCGGGTCGGCGGAGCAGTTCTTC,CASSSGSAEQFF
TRBJ2-5,TRBV5-6,NA,NA,TGTGCCAGCAGCTTGGATCAGCGGCAAGAGACCCAGTACTTC,CASSLDQRQETQYF
TRBJ1-1,TRBV5-1,TRBD1,NA,TGCGCCAGCCTCCCCGGACAGGGCATGAACACTGAAGCTTTCTTT,CASLPGQGMNTEAFF
TRBJ1-5,TRBV7-9,TRBD1,NA,TGTGCCAGCAGCCCACAGGGGTTAAGTCAGCCCCAGCATTTT,CASSPQGLSQPQHF
TRBJ2-7,TRBV7-2,NA,NA,TGTGCCAGCAGCTTAGCAGCGACCTACGAGCAGTACTTC,CASSLAATYEQYF
TRBJ1-6,TRBV30,NA,NA,TGTGCCTGGACCGAAAGGGGCGATACGCGTTCACCCCTCCACTTT,CAWTERGDTRSPLHF
TRBJ2-3,TRBV6-2/TRBV6-3,NA,NA,TGTGCCAGCAGCCTTACGGTGTCCTCGGGGATCCGACCAGATACGCAGTATTTT,CASSLTVSSGIRPDTQYF
TRBJ2-2,TRBV15,TRBD2,NA,TGTGCCACCAGCAGAGATGTAGCGGGGGCGAGCGGGGAGCTGTTTTTT,CATSRDVAGASGELFF
TRBJ2-1,TRBV18,NA,many,TGTGCCAGCTCACCGGTCAGACAGCCTAACAATGAGCAGTTCTTC,CASSPVRQPNNEQFF
TRBJ2-3,TRBV20-1,NA,NA,TGCAGTGTCCAGGGCGATACGCAGTATTTT,CSVQGDTQYF
TRBJ1-5,TRBV12-3/TRBV12-4,NA,NA,TGTGCCAGCAGTGCAGGGGATCAGCCCCAGCATTTT,CASSAGDQPQHF
TRBJ2-1,TRBV21-1,NA,NA,TGTGCCAGCCCCCCGGACAGGTGTGGCAATGAGCAGTTCTTC,CASPPDRCGNEQFF
TRBJ2-7,TRBV7-9,NA,NA,TGTGCCAGCAGCCTCGACAGTATAACCTACGAGCAGTACTTC,CASSLDSITYEQYF
TRBJ2-5,TRBV4-1,TRBD2,NA,TGCGCCAGCAGCCCGGGACTAGCGGGGCAAGAGACCCAGTACTTC,CASSPGLAGQETQYF
TRBJ2-7,TRBV11-2,TRBD1,NA,TGTGCCAGCAGCCAACAGGGGGACTCCTACGAGCAGTACTTC,CASSQQGDSYEQYF
TRBJ1-1,TRBV19,NA,once,TGTGCCAGTAGTAGGGCCATACAGGGCTTGAACACTGAAGCTTTCTTT,CASSRAIQGLNTEAFF
TRBJ2-1,TRBV19,TRBD1,once,TGTGCCAGTAGTATCGGCCAGACAGGGCCCGTTGAGCAGTTCTTC,CASSIGQTGPVEQFF
TRBJ2-7,TRBV5-1,TRBD2,NA,TGCGCCAGCAGCTTCCAAGCGGGAGGGCCCCAAGAGCAGTACTTC,CASSFQAGGPQEQYF
TRBJ2-7,TRBV28,NA,NA,TGTGCCAGCAGTTTTCTTCTCGGGTCCTACGAGCAGTACTTC,CASSFLLGSYEQYF
TRBJ2-2,TRBV5-4,TRBD2,NA,TGTGCCAGCAGCACCCAGACTAGCGGGAGGGCCGGCGGGGAGCTGTTTTTT,CASSTQTSGRAGGELFF
TRBJ2-7,TRBV11-2,NA,NA,TGTGCCAGCAGCTTAGAGGGCTTATCCTACGAGCAGTACTTC,CASSLEGLSYEQYF
TRBJ2-2,TRBV6-2/TRBV6-3,TRBD2,NA,TGTGCCAGCAGTTCCGGGACTAGCGTCAAGGCCGGGGAGCTGTTTTTT,CASSSGTSVKAGELFF
TRBJ2-3,TRBV10-3,NA,NA,TGTGCCATCAGGGGCACTCAGGGGGATACGCAGTATTTT,CAIRGTQGDTQYF
TRBJ2-3,TRBV7-2,TRBD1,NA,TGTGCCAGCAGCTTCGGGACAGGGGGCACGGATACGCAGTATTTT,CASSFGTGGTDTQYF
TRBJ2-2,TRBV3-1/TRBV3-2,NA,NA,TGTGCCAGCAGCCAAGAAGCGGACGTCGGGGAGCTGTTTTTT,CASSQEADVGELFF
TRBJ2-7,TRBV6-6,TRBD2,NA,TGTGCCAGCAGTTACTTAGCGGGACAATCCCCTTACGAGCAGTACTTC,CASSYLAGQSPYEQYF